This entry lists 19 T cell receptor beta chains sequenced from one sample in a study of cytomegalovirus exposure and HLA in healthy donors. Primers included in the PCR were 60 Vbeta and 13 Jbeta primers. Some clones are missing from TCRdb's copy, which holds only in-frame ones; the method was immunoSEQ multiplex PCR. The data contain 65,000 to 95,000 clones, 70% to 80% of them singletons. Sample: PBMCs. The source of these receptors is a man aged 50-60 years in good health and CMV-seronegative.

In its sample, this clone was seen once. The genes are TRBV9 and TRBJ2-5; TRBD2 agrees at 7 bases. With V trimmed by 0 bases and J by 3 bases, 2 bases remained unmatched. The V gene's germline CDR1 is SGDLS and CDR2 YYNGEE. The CDR3 has 14 amino acids. CDR3 sequence reads: CASSVGLAEETQYF. CDR3 bases: TGTGCCAGCAGCGTAGGGCTAGCGGAAGAGACCCAGTACTTC.

This chain links TRBV5-1 with TRBJ2-3; TRBD1 matches at 7 bases. Germline trimming cut 2 bases from V and 4 bases from J; bases unmatched to any gene: 4. Germline V gene sequence: CDR1 SGHRS, CDR2 YFSETQ. This CDR3 comprises 14 residues. This CDR3 reads CASSFQGTADTQYF. CDR3 coding DNA: TGCGCCAGCAGCTTCCAGGGGACAGCAGATACGCAGTATTTT.

This clone was observed a few times. J is TRBJ2-7 and V is TRBV10-3; 7 nucleotides align to TRBD1. V lost 10 bases to trimming and J lost 1 base; unmatched junction nucleotides: 7. The length of the CDR3 is 13 residues. From germline, CDR1 is ENHRY and CDR2 SYGVKD. CDR3 nucleotides: TGTGCCACCTACTCGGACAGGTCCTACGAGCAGTACTTC. It encodes CATYSDRSYEQYF.

The chain links TRBV4-2 to TRBJ2-2; a possible D gene is TRBD1 (5 bases). The CDR3 is 15 amino acids. Germline V gives CDR1 LGHNA, CDR2 YNFKEQ. The ends were cut back, 11 bases at V and 1 base at J, with 17 bases in the middle. The CDR3 is CASGLAGMNTGELFF. The CDR3 nucleotides read TGTGCCTCAGGCCTTGCAGGGATGAACACCGGGGAGCTGTTTTTT.

This clone is labeled medium-sized. This rearrangement joins TRBV5-6 to TRBJ2-4; 8 bases fit TRBD1. V shed 7 bases, J shed 4 bases, and the junction held 7 bases outside the gene matches. This CDR3 has 14 residues. Germline V gives CDR1 SGHDT, CDR2 YYEEEE. CDR3 residues: CASRQWTGKNIQYF. CDR3 bases: TGTGCCAGCCGGCAATGGACAGGGAAAAACATTCAGTACTTC.

The chain carries TRBV19 and TRBJ1-5, with TRBD1 matching 7 bases. The CDR3 covers 16 residues. Germline trimming cut 6 bases from V and 1 base from J; bases unmatched to any gene: 9. Germline CDR1 LNHDA, CDR2 SQIVND (reference sequence). In DNA form, the CDR3 reads TGTGCCAGTAGCCAAGGGGGGACAGAAAGCAATCAGCCCCAGCATTTT. This sequence encodes CASSQGGTESNQPQHF.

V usage is TRBV4-1 and J usage is TRBJ2-3, with TRBD2 matching over 13 bases. This CDR3 comprises 14 residues. The ends lost 6 bases at V and 6 bases at J; junction bases unmatched: 3. Germline V gene data show CDR1 as MGHRA and CDR2 as YSYEKL. In DNA, the CDR3 is TGCGCCAGCAGGAGGACTAGCGGGGGTGATACGCAGTATTTT. Translated: CASRRTSGGDTQYF.

This sequence joins TRBV9 and TRBJ2-5; D gene uncertain. V gave up 4 bases and J gave up 5 bases, with 15 bases separating them. This CDR3 is 14 amino acids long. Germline loops: CDR1 SGDLS, CDR2 YYNGEE. The CDR3 reads CASSPRVGRETQYF. The CDR3 DNA reads as TGTGCCAGCAGCCCCAGAGTGGGCAGGGAGACCCAGTACTTC.

This clone was seen a few times. V and J are TRBV16 and TRBJ1-6, with D possibly being TRBD1 (5 bases). Germline CDR1 reads KGHSY; CDR2 reads FQNENV. The CDR3 has 15 residues. V lost 0 bases, J lost 5 bases, and 8 bases lay in between. CDR3 nucleotide sequence: TGTGCCAGCAGCCAATCGGGGGGAGATAATTCACCCCTCCACTTT. This gives the protein CASSQSGGDNSPLHF.

This clone was seen a handful of times. The rearrangement joins TRBV9 to TRBJ2-2; D is uncertain. The germline V and J ends were trimmed by 4 bases and 4 bases, with 8 bases remaining between them. This CDR3 has 13 residues. Germline CDR1 is SGDLS and CDR2 is YYNGEE. CDR3 amino acids: CASSPYGTGELFF. CDR3 nucleotide sequence: TGTGCCAGCAGCCCGTACGGCACCGGGGAGCTGTTTTTT.

V and J are TRBV4-3 and TRBJ1-4; D is perhaps TRBD1 (6 bases). V was pared by 4 bases and J by 10 bases, with 16 bases between. The CDR3 contains 14 residues. Germline CDR1 LGHNA, CDR2 YSLEER. In DNA form, the CDR3 reads TGCGCCAGCAGCCTATCGTCAGGGGTTGGAAAACTGTTTTTT. Protein sequence: CASSLSSGVGKLFF.

V and J are TRBV19 and TRBJ2-3; a possible D gene is TRBD1 (7 bases). The CDR3 extends over 13 amino acids. CDR1 LNHDA and CDR2 SQIVND come from the germline V gene (reference sequence). Trimming cost V 9 bases and J 3 bases, with 13 bases left between them. The CDR3 region is CASGGTATDTQYF. CDR3 coding DNA: TGTGCCAGCGGCGGGACAGCAACAGATACGCAGTATTTT. Full variable domain (outside the CDR3, taken from reference TRBV19 and TRBJ2-3): DGGITQSPKYLFRKEGQNVTLSCEQNLNHDAMYWYRQDPGQGLRLIYYSQIVNDFQKGDIAEGYSVSREKKESFPLTVTSAQKNPTAFYLCASGGTATDTQYFGPGTRLTVL.

The chain couples TRBV2 to TRBJ1-6; weak D call: TRBD1 (6 bases). Germline CDR1 reads SNHLY; CDR2 reads FYNNEI. Trimming stripped 9 bases from V and 0 bases from J, with 9 bases between. CDR3 length equals 14 residues. This chain's CDR3 is CARGQSSYNSPLHF. The DNA of the CDR3 is TGTGCCAGAGGACAGTCCTCCTATAATTCACCCCTCCACTTT.

V gene TRBV6-1 combines with J gene TRBJ2-1; 10 nucleotides agree with TRBD1. The germline gives CDR1 MNHNS, CDR2 SASEGT. The CDR3 loop spans 17 amino acids. The trim removed 4 bases at V and 1 base at J, leaving 7 bases unmatched. The CDR3 bases are TGTGCCAGCAGTGCGTCACCGGGACAGGGGTCCTACAATGAGCAGTTCTTC. Protein sequence: CASSASPGQGSYNEQFF.

V is TRBV19 and J is TRBJ2-3; tentative D call: TRBD1 (6 bases). The CDR3 spans 14 residues. V was clipped by 5 bases and J by 2 bases, with 11 bases between them. Germline-derived CDR1 and CDR2 are LNHDA and SQIVND (reference sequence). The CDR3: CASSPGDNTDTQYF. The CDR3 bases are TGTGCCAGTAGTCCAGGGGACAACACAGATACGCAGTATTTT.

This clone was counted a single time. This chain uses TRBV7-9 with TRBJ1-2; D gene ambiguous. The CDR3 covers 10 residues. Germline CDR1 SEHNR, CDR2 FQNEAQ (reference sequence). The V gene lost 4 bases and the J gene lost 12 bases, with 9 bases spanning the gap. The CDR3 DNA reads as TGTGCCAGCAGCTCCTTTCTTGACACCTTC. Protein sequence: CASSSFLDTF.

The V and J genes are TRBV5-4 and TRBJ2-7; D is perhaps TRBD1 (6 bases). V was pared by 4 bases and J by 0 bases, with 14 bases between. This CDR3 is built from 15 residues. Germline values: CDR1 SGHNT, CDR2 YYREEE (reference sequence). DNA of the CDR3: TGTGCCAGCAGCCTGAAGGAGACAGGCTCCTACGAGCAGTACTTC. This gives the protein CASSLKETGSYEQYF.

This chain uses TRBV10-1 with TRBJ1-2; D unresolved. CDR3 size: 13 residues. Germline V gene data show CDR1 as WNHNN and CDR2 as SYGVQD (reference sequence). V lost 0 bases to trimming and J lost 5 bases, with 7 bases between them. The CDR3 protein is CASSESGSYGYTF. In DNA form, the CDR3 reads TGCGCCAGCAGTGAGTCCGGGTCTTATGGCTACACCTTC.

The chain carries TRBV5-1 and TRBJ2-5; a possible D gene is TRBD1 (5 bases). Germline CDR1 SGHRS, CDR2 YFSETQ. Trimming shortened V by 1 base and J by 3 bases, and 13 bases separated the two germline ends. CDR3 length: 15 residues. CDR3 DNA sequence: TGCGCCAGCAGCTTGTCGGCGACAGTCGAAGAGACCCAGTACTTC. It codes for CASSLSATVEETQYF.